Described below is a single T cell receptor beta chain sequence and its context. Antigen specificity is unknown. This sample stems from a study of OX40 agonist ivuxolimab in advanced cancers. Germline V CDR1 and CDR2: LNHDA, SQIVND (reference sequence). V was pared by 3 bases and J by 3 bases, with 15 bases between. The CDR3 length is 15 residues. Study-wide points: The CD4+ and CD8+ T cells in the blood had expanded clonally by week 6 at 0.1 to 3.0 mg/kg.

Libraries were prepared by immunoSEQ multiplex PCR; TCRdb keeps only in-frame clonotypes and omits some of them. The sample yields 50,000 to 85,000 clones, around 85% seen once. The rearrangement joins TRBV19 to TRBJ2-7, with D hard to call. Sequencing was performed on CD4+ or CD8+ T cells sorted from blood, taken in a trial of the OX40 agonist ivuxolimab. The receptor's source is an adult with an advanced solid tumor such as melanoma, head and neck, liver or kidney cancer. CDR3 residues: CASSISGFKGYEQYF. In nucleotides, the CDR3 is TGTGCCAGTAGTATTTCCGGGTTTAAAGGCTACGAGCAGTACTTC.